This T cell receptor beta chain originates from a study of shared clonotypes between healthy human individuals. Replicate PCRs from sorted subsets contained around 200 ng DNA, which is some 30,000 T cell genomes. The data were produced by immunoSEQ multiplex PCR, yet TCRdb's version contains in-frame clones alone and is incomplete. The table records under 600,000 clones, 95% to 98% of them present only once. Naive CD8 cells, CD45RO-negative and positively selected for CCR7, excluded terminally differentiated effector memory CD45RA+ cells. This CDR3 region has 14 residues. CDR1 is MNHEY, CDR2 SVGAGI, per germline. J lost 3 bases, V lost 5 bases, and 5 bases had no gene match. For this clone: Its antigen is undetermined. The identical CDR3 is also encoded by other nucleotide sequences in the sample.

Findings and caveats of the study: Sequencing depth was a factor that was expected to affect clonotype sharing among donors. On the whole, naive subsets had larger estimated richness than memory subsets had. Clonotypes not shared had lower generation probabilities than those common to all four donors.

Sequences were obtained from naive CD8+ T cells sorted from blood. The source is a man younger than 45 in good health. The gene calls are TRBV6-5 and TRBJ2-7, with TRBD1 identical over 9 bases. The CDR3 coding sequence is TGTGCCAGCAGTAGCCGGGACAGGGACTACGAGCAGTACTTC. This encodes CASSSRDRDYEQYF.